The 20 T cell receptor beta chains below were found in one sample sequenced in a study of T cell repertoires in cytomegalovirus infection. TCRdb independently ran MiXCR on the reads; one entry per CDR3 protein. Of about 230,000 distinct CDR3 sequences listed, 22% are singletons. Sequencing was carried out using CD8+ T cells from PBMCs. The receptor source for this set is a human donor in good health (CMV status not recorded). Some clones in this sample may be carry-over from other donors' samples.

J is TRBJ1-1 and V is TRBV19; D gene unclear. CDR3 length equals 11 residues. V was shortened by 7 bases and J by 5 bases, with 8 bases between the two germline ends. Germline values: CDR1 LNHDA, CDR2 SQIVND (reference sequence). The CDR3 is CASTLGTEAFF. As DNA, the CDR3 is TGTGCCAGTACCCTCGGGACTGAAGCTTTCTTT. Looking up the rest from reference TRBV19 and TRBJ1-1 gives the full variable domain: DGGITQSPKYLFRKEGQNVTLSCEQNLNHDAMYWYRQDPGQGLRLIYYSQIVNDFQKGDIAEGYSVSREKKESFPLTVTSAQKNPTAFYLCASTLGTEAFFGQGTRLTVV.

The chain links TRBV6-5 to TRBJ2-1; the D gene could be TRBD1 or TRBD2 (5 bases each). Germline CDR1 is MNHEY and CDR2 is SVGAGI. CDR3 length: 16 amino acids. Trimming left V 6 bases short and J 5 bases short, with 20 bases between. Here the CDR3 DNA reads TGTGCCAGCAGACCGGGGCTGCACCGTTACGACAATGAGCAGTTCTTC. Translated: CASRPGLHRYDNEQFF.

This clonotype has a count of ten or more. The chain combines TRBV11-2 with TRBJ1-1; D unresolved. V lost 3 bases and J 0 bases, leaving 17 bases between the germline ends. CDR1 SGHAT and CDR2 FQNNGV come from the germline V gene. The CDR3 spans 17 residues. CDR3 DNA: TGTGCCAGCAGCTTTCCGAGGGAAAGGGCGATGAACACTGAAGCTTTCTTT. It encodes CASSFPRERAMNTEAFF. Variable domain in full (rest from reference TRBV11-2 and TRBJ1-1): EAGVAQSPRYKIIEKRQSVAFWCNPISGHATLYWYQQILGQGPKLLIQFQNNGVVDDSQLPKDRFSAERLKGVDSTLKIQPAKLEDSAVYLCASSFPRERAMNTEAFFGQGTRLTVV.

This clonotype was counted a few times. The chain uses TRBV12-3 or TRBV12-4 and TRBJ1-1; 9 bases fit TRBD1. This CDR3 contains 13 residues. The junction had 6 bases not matched to a gene; V was cut back by 3 bases and J by 10 bases. The CDR3 region has the DNA TGTGCCAGCAGTTTCAGGGACAGGGTATCAGCTTTCTTT. Its translation: CASSFRDRVSAFF.

This chain links TRBV19 with TRBJ1-6; weak D call: TRBD1 (5 bases). Germline V lookup: CDR1 LNHDA, CDR2 SQIVND (reference sequence). V was pared by 7 bases and J by 10 bases, with 11 bases between. CDR3 length equals 12 residues. The CDR3 loop is CASTLGGSPLHF. For the CDR3, the DNA is TGTGCCAGTACTCTGGGGGGATCACCCCTCCACTTT.

The chain uses TRBV28 and TRBJ1-1, with D maybe TRBD1 (5 bases). V dropped 7 bases and J dropped 3 bases, with 9 bases sitting between them. This CDR3 is built from 12 residues. Germline V gives CDR1 MDHEN, CDR2 SYDVKM. This CDR3 reads CASNLGDTEAFF. The CDR3 DNA sequence: TGTGCCAGCAACTTGGGGGACACTGAAGCTTTCTTT.

The sample holds a few counts of this clonotype. The J gene is TRBJ2-7, the V gene TRBV6-5; D may be TRBD1 (5 bases). The CDR3 extends over 13 amino acids. With 2 bases removed from V and 3 bases from J, the gap between germline ends came to 8 bases. Germline V gene sequence: CDR1 MNHEY, CDR2 SVGAGI. CDR3 in amino acids: CASSYDQGYEQYF. The DNA for the CDR3 is TGTGCCAGCAGTTACGACCAGGGCTACGAGCAGTACTTC.

This chain uses TRBV14 with TRBJ2-3; the match to TRBD2 covers 11 bases. The V segment lost 3 bases and the J segment 0 bases; nucleotides outside the gene matches: 11. The germline gives CDR1 SGHDN, CDR2 FVKESK. CDR3 length: 19 residues. The CDR3 sequence is CASSHGTSGVSSSTDTQYF. The CDR3 DNA follows: TGTGCCAGCAGCCATGGGACTAGCGGAGTGTCCTCGAGCACAGATACGCAGTATTTT.

The chain links TRBV28 to TRBJ1-6; D is ambiguous. V lost 5 bases and J 7 bases, leaving 9 bases between the germline ends. The length of the CDR3 is 13 residues. Germline V gene data show CDR1 as MDHEN and CDR2 as SYDVKM. The CDR3 nucleotides are TGTGCCAGCAGTCTAATGGGGAATTCACCCCTCCACTTT. This sequence encodes CASSLMGNSPLHF.

This clonotype was counted at least ten times. This sequence joins TRBV7-9 and TRBJ1-4, with D perhaps matching TRBD1 (5 bases). Trimming left V 5 bases short and J 0 bases short, with 13 bases between. The germline V gene encodes CDR1 SEHNR and CDR2 FQNEAQ (reference sequence). The CDR3 is made up of 16 amino acids. CDR3 coding DNA: TGTGCCAGCAGCCTCTTAGACAGCACAACTAATGAAAAACTGTTTTTT. As protein: CASSLLDSTTNEKLFF. Using reference TRBV7-9 and TRBJ1-4 for the parts outside the CDR3, the full variable domain is DTGVSQNPRHKITKRGQNVTFRCDPISEHNRLYWYRQTLGQGPEFLTYFQNEAQLEKSRLLSDRFSAERPKGSFSTLEIQRTEQGDSAMYLCASSLLDSTTNEKLFFGSGTQLSVL.

The chain has TRBV12-3 or TRBV12-4 and TRBJ2-1; D not certain. The CDR3 covers 15 residues. V lost 5 bases and J lost 5, with 16 bases in between. CDR3 in amino acids: CASSLVGPGHNEQFF. The CDR3 coding sequence is TGTGCCAGCAGTCTGGTCGGTCCTGGTCACAATGAGCAGTTCTTC.

V is TRBV12-3 or TRBV12-4 and J is TRBJ2-1; TRBD2 aligns across 16 bases. The CDR3 has 15 residues. J was trimmed by 8 bases and V by 6 bases; bases with no gene match: 4. The DNA for the CDR3 is TGTGCCAGCAGGGGACTAGCGGGGGGGCCTCATGAGCAGTTCTTC. This codes for CASRGLAGGPHEQFF.

This clonotype has a count of ten or more. For the CDR3, the DNA is TGTGCCAGCAGCTCCGCGGGGACAGCGGGACTAGCGTGGGCCAATGAGCAGTTCTTC. Translation: CASSSAGTAGLAWANEQFF. This chain links TRBV7-2 with TRBJ2-1; 10 bases match TRBD2. Germline V lookup: CDR1 SGHTA, CDR2 FQGNSA. The CDR3 totals 19 residues. V shed 4 bases, J shed 6 bases, and the junction held 18 bases outside the gene matches.

This rearrangement joins TRBV4-1 to TRBJ2-7; 10 nucleotides align to TRBD1. This CDR3 contains 16 residues. With 4 bases clipped from V and 5 bases from J, the junction kept 11 bases outside the gene matches. The germline gives CDR1 MGHRA, CDR2 YSYEKL. The CDR3 DNA reads TGCGCCAGCAGCCTCACCCCGGGACAGGGGCTCGACGAGCAGTACTTC. Encoded protein: CASSLTPGQGLDEQYF.

The rearrangement uses TRBV7-6 and TRBJ2-1, with D uncertain. V gave up 3 bases and J gave up 7 bases, with 16 bases separating them. Germline V lookup: CDR1 SGHVS, CDR2 FNYEAQ. CDR3 length: 15 amino acids. In nucleotides, the CDR3 is TGTGCCAGCAGCTTCCTCGGCCCTCCGGCAAATGAGCAGTTCTTC. Encoded protein: CASSFLGPPANEQFF. The entire variable domain, with the rest obtained from reference TRBV7-6 and TRBJ2-1, is as follows: GAGVSQSPRYKVTKRGQDVALRCDPISGHVSLYWYRQALGQGPEFLTYFNYEAQQDKSGLPNDRFSAERPEGSISTLTIQRTEQRDSAMYRCASSFLGPPANEQFFGPGTRLTVL.

This clonotype was seen many times. The V and J genes are TRBV7-2 and TRBJ1-4; D is unresolved. Germline V gene sequence: CDR1 SGHTA, CDR2 FQGNSA. V was trimmed by 1 base and J by 8 bases, leaving 11 bases between them. The CDR3 loop spans 14 amino acids. DNA for the CDR3: TGTGCCAGCAGCTTAGAGGCCCTCGGGGAAAAACTGTTTTTT. Translated, it gives CASSLEALGEKLFF.

This clonotype has only a few counts. The chain has TRBV11-2 and TRBJ1-1; D call uncertain. V was trimmed by 5 bases and J by 4 bases, leaving 11 bases between them. The germline gives CDR1 SGHAT, CDR2 FQNNGV. The CDR3 is 13 amino acids. The CDR3 coding sequence is TGTGCCAGCAGCCGACCCGGTTCCACTGAAGCTTTCTTT. This translates into CASSRPGSTEAFF.

This clonotype appeared many times. This chain connects TRBV28 to TRBJ2-5; the match to TRBD1 covers 10 bases. Germline-derived CDR1 and CDR2 are MDHEN and SYDVKM. This CDR3 contains 15 residues. The trim removed 6 bases at V and 5 bases at J, leaving 9 bases unmatched. The CDR3 DNA reads as TGTGCCAGCAGGGGAGGACAGGGGGTGACGGAGACCCAGTACTTC. Its protein product is CASRGGQGVTETQYF.

This clonotype has a count of ten or more. The V and J genes are TRBV5-4 and TRBJ1-2; TRBD1 matches 11 bases. CDR1 and CDR2 (germline): SGHNT, YYREEE (reference sequence). The CDR3 covers 15 residues. With 6 bases clipped from V and 4 bases from J, the junction kept 8 bases outside the gene matches. CDR3 residues: CASTSGTGGLYGYTF. The CDR3 DNA is TGTGCCAGCACATCCGGGACAGGGGGACTCTATGGCTACACCTTC.

The rearrangement joins TRBV12-5 to TRBJ2-3; 10 nucleotides line up with TRBD2. The V segment lost 4 bases and the J segment 4 bases; nucleotides outside the gene matches: 8. This CDR3 spans 16 amino acids. CDR1 is LGHNT and CDR2 is FRNRAP in the germline V gene. The DNA of the CDR3 is TGTGCTAGTGGTTCCGCAGCGGGGGGGGCCGCAGATACGCAGTATTTT. Protein sequence: CASGSAAGGAADTQYF.